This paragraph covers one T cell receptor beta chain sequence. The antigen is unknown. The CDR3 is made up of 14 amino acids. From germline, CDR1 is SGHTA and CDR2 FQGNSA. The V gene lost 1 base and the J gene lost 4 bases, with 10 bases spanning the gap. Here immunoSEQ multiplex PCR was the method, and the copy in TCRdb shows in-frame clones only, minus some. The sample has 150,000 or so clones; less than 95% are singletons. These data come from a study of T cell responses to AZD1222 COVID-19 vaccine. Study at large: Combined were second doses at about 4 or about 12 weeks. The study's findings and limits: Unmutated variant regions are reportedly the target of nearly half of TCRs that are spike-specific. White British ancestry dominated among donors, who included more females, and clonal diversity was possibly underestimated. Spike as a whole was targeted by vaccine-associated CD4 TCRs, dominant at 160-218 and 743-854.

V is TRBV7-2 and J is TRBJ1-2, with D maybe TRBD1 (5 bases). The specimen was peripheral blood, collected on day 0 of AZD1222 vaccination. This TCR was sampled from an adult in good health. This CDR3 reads CASSLDGAVYGYTF. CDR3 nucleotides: TGTGCCAGCAGCTTAGATGGGGCAGTCTATGGCTACACCTTC. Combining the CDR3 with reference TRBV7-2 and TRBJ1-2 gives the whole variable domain GAGVSQSPSNKVTEKGKDVELRCDPISGHTALYWYRQSLGQGLEFLIYFQGNSAPDKSGLPSDRFSAERTGGSVSTLTIQRTQQEDSAVYLCASSLDGAVYGYTFGSGTRLTVV.